This record looks at one T cell receptor beta chain sequence and its context. The data originate from a study of tumor-infiltrating lymphocytes in primary liver carcinoma. The input was approximately 500 ng total RNA; TCR beta cDNA was made from it with a constant-region primer. Three rounds of nested multiplex PCR with slightly modified ARM-PCR produced TCR beta libraries. Each CDR3 protein is one row after TCRdb ran MiXCR on the multiplex PCR reads. The sample carries more than 40,000 distinct CDR3 sequences, approximately 70% recorded once. The study co-extracted DNA and RNA from around 20-30 mg of unsorted bulk tissue. Sequencing input: liver tumor tissue from sampling region 5. Subset of the sample: tumor region T5, tumor centre. The TCR originated in a man aged 35-49 years with primary liver carcinoma and hepatitis B virus infection.

This CDR3 is CASSLEGAGGPNEQYF. The CDR3 DNA sequence: TGTGCCAGCAGCTTAGAGGGTGCGGGAGGGCCGAACGAGCAGTACTTC. The chain employs TRBV7-6 and TRBJ2-7, with TRBD2 identical over 9 bases. Trimming at V came to 1 base and at J to 5 bases, leaving 9 bases not matched to a gene. CDR3 size: 16 residues. Germline V gene sequence: CDR1 SGHVS, CDR2 FNYEAQ.